This T cell receptor beta chain originates from a study of identical twins. V dropped 5 bases and J dropped 10 bases, with 21 bases sitting between them. The length of the CDR3 is 15 residues. Study-level findings and limits: Models underestimated out-of-frame TCR alpha sharing in monozygotic twins.

Concerning this clonotype: Antigen unknown.

TCRdb reprocessed the 5' RACE reads via MiXCR and lists one record per CDR3 protein. The data contain 540,000 or so distinct CDR3 sequences, more than 20% of them singletons. The same data also went into a second study, on yellow fever vaccine responses in identical twins.

The material sequenced was CD4+ T cells sorted from blood. The sequence came from a woman younger than 30 in good health. The chain couples TRBV12-3 or TRBV12-4 to TRBJ2-1; D gene ambiguous. Written as DNA, the CDR3 is TGTGCCAGCAGTCCAGGAACTACCGGTGCTTCCGAGCAGTTCTTC. Translated, it gives CASSPGTTGASEQFF.